This entry features one T cell receptor (beta chain) sequence. Its antigen is still unknown. Unique molecular identifiers featured in each of the TCR beta cDNA libraries. Each sample of roughly 1 to 11 million input T cells yielded about 500,000 cDNA molecules, so each molecule approximated one T cell. TCRdb reprocessed the PCR reads with MiXCR, giving one entry per CDR3 protein. Of fewer than 600,000 distinct CDR3 sequences in the sample, under 55% were seen once. With 5 bases clipped from V and 2 bases from J, the junction kept 18 bases outside the gene matches. Germline lookup yields CDR1 SGHVS and CDR2 FQNEAQ. This CDR3 has 18 residues. The data stem from a study of post-analysis software for immune sequencing data. On the study more broadly: In terms of disease course, relapsing-remitting, secondary progressive and progressive-relapsing multiple sclerosis were included.

Broader study findings: Patients carried 5 or 6 TRBV segments more frequently than controls did, and TRBV5-6, TRBV5-1 and TRBV20-1 were among them. Those samples that were prepared in the same batch co-clustered strongly by F measure. Significantly lower normalized Chao1 diversity was found in patients with multiple sclerosis relative to controls.

The source material was blood. This receptor was taken from a girl under 18 with multiple sclerosis. The chain is built from TRBV7-8 and TRBJ2-7; TRBD1 aligns across 7 bases. The CDR3 spells CASSRLRLDRVLPYEQYF. The CDR3 DNA is TGTGCCAGCAGCCGCCTGAGATTAGACAGGGTCCTCCCCTACGAGCAGTACTTC.